The clone carrying this T cell receptor beta chain appeared a single time. Documented treatment: around 19 received Ad26.COV2.S at low or high dose, single or two shots; about five received placebo; per-sample allocation not given. Sampling happened 63 days after the first vaccine or placebo injection. The germline V and J ends were trimmed by 0 bases and 4 bases, with 12 bases remaining between them. Per germline, CDR1 MNHEY and CDR2 SVGAGI. CDR3 length equals 15 residues. Method: immunoSEQ multiplex PCR; TCRdb's copy keeps in-frame clones and lacks some. The sample includes some 450,000 clones, roughly 87% of them seen just once. The data stem from a study of Ad26.COV2.S vaccination and SARS-CoV-2 variants.

The sample consisted of peripheral blood, taken in a trial of Ad26.COV2.S vaccine versus placebo. V is TRBV6-5 and J is TRBJ1-2; D gene unclear. This clonotype originated in a person between 18 and 60 years old who received the Ad26.COV2.S COVID-19 vaccine or a placebo. The CDR3 sequence is CASSYSPQPVYGYTF. Written as DNA, the CDR3 is TGTGCCAGCAGTTACTCCCCACAGCCTGTCTATGGCTACACCTTC.